This TCR beta chain is from a study of Ad26.COV2.S vaccination and SARS-CoV-2 variants. The overall study: It was the COV1001 Ad26.COV2.S trial arm that included the donor. Study results and limitations: Substantial response breadth was reportedly seen for spike-specific CD8+ and CD4+ T cells after vaccination. Spike-specific TCR breadth was greater in vaccine than placebo recipients.

With respect to this clone: The antigen remains unidentified.

The treatment denotes: approximately 18 received Ad26.COV2.S at low or high dose, single or two shots; roughly 5 received placebo; per-sample allocation not given. Sampling was done on day 63 after the first vaccine or placebo injection. Data came from immunoSEQ multiplex PCR; TCRdb stores just in-frame clones and leaves some out. The profile covers roughly 380,000 clones, with 88% appearing a single time and 3.6% taken by the ten largest. CDR3 length: 13 residues. Germline CDR1 reads SQVTM; CDR2 reads ANQGSEA. Trimming shortened V by 0 bases and J by 8 bases, and 11 bases separated the two germline ends.

This TCR derives from a person between 18 and 59 years old who received the Ad26.COV2.S COVID-19 vaccine or a placebo. The material was peripheral blood, obtained in a trial of Ad26.COV2.S vaccine versus placebo. The chain recombines TRBV29-1 with TRBJ2-1; weak D call: TRBD2 (6 bases). For the CDR3, the DNA is TGCAGCGTTGAAGATTGGCCTAGCGATGAGCAGTTCTTC. Translated, it gives CSVEDWPSDEQFF.